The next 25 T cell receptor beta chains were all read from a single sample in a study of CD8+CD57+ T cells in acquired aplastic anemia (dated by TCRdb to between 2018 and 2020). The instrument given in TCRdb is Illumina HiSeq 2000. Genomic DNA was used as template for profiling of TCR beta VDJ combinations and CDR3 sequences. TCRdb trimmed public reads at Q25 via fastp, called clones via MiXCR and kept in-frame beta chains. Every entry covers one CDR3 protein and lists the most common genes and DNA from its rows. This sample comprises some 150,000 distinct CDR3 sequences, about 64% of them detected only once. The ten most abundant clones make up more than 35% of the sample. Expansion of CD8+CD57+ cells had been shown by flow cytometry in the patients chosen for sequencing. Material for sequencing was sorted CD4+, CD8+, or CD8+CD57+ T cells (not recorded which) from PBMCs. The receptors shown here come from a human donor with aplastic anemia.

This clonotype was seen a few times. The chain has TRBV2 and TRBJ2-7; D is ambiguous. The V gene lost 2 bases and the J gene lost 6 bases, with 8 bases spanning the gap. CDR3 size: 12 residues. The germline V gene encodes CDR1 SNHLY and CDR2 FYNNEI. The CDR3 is CASSESVGEQYF. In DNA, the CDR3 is TGTGCCAGCAGTGAATCCGTCGGCGAGCAGTACTTC. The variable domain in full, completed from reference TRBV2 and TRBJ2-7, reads EPEVTQTPSHQVTQMGQEVILRCVPISNHLYFYWYRQILGQKVEFLVSFYNNEISEKSEIFDDQFSVERPDGSNFTLKIRSTKLEDSAMYFCASSESVGEQYFGPGTRLTVT.

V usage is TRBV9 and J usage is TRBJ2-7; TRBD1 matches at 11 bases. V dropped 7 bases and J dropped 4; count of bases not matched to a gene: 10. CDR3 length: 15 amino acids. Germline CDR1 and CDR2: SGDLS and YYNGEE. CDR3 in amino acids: CASSRGTGGVYEQYF. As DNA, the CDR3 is TGTGCCAGCTCGAGGGGGACAGGGGGAGTTTACGAGCAGTACTTC.

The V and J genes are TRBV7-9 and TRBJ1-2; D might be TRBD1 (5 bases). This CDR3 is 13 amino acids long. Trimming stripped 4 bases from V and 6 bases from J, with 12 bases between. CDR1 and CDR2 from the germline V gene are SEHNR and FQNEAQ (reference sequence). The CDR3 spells CASSYQGANGYTF. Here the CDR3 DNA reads TGTGCCAGCAGCTACCAAGGGGCAAATGGCTACACCTTC.

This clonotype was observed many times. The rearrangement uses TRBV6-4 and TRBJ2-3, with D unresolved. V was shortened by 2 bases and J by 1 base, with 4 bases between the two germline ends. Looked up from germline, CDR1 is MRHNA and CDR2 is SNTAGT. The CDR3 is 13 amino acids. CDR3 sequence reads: CASSDKGTDTQYF. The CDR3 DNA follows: TGTGCCAGCAGTGACAAGGGCACAGATACGCAGTATTTT.

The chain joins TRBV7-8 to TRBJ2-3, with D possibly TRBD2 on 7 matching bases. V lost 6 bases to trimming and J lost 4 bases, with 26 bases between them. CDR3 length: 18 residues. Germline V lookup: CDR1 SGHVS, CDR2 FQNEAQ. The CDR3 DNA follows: TGTGCCAGCAGGCCTGAGGGGGGGGGCGCATCTAGGGCAGATACGCAGTATTTT. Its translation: CASRPEGGGASRADTQYF. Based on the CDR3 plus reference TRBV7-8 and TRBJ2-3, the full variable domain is GAGVSQSPRYKVAKRGQDVALRCDPISGHVSLFWYQQALGQGPEFLTYFQNEAQLDKSGLPSDRFFAERPEGSVSTLKIQRTQQEDSAVYLCASRPEGGGASRADTQYFGPGTRLTVL.

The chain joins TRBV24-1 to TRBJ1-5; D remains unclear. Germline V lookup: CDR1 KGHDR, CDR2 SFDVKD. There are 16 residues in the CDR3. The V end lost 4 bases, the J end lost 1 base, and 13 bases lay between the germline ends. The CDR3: CATSDPSGGSNQPQHF. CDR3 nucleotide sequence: TGTGCCACCAGTGACCCTTCGGGCGGGAGCAATCAGCCCCAGCATTTT.

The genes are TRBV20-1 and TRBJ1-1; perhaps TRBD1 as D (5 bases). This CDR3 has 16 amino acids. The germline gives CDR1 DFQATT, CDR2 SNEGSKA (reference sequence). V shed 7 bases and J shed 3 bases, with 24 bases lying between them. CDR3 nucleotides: TGCAGTGTCGAGAGCCGGGACGGGAGAATGGACACTGAAGCTTTCTTT. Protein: CSVESRDGRMDTEAFF.

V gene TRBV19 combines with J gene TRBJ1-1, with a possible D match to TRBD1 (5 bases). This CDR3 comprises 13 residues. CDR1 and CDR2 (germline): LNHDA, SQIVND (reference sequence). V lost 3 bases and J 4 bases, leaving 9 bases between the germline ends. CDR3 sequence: CASSMTVGTEAFF. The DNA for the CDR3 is TGTGCCAGTAGTATGACAGTGGGCACTGAAGCTTTCTTT.

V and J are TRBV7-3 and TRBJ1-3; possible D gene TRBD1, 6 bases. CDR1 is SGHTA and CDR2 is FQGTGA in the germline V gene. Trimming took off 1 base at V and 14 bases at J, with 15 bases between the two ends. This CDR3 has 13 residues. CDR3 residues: CASSLRRDTTLYF. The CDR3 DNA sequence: TGTGCCAGCAGCTTAAGGCGGGACACGACTTTATATTTT.

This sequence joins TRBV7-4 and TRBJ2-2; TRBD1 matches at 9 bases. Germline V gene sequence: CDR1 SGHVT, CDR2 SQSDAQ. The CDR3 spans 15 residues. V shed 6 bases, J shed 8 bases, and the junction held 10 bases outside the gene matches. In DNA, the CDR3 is TGTGCCAGCAGACCCGGACAGGGGACCACTGGGGAGCTGTTTTTT. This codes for CASRPGQGTTGELFF.

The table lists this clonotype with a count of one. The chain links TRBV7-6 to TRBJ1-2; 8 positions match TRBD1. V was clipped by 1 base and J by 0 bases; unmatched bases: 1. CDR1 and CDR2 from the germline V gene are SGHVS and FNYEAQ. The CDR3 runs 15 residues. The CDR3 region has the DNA TGTGCCAGCAGCTTAGAGACAGGGGCTAACTATGGCTACACCTTC. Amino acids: CASSLETGANYGYTF.

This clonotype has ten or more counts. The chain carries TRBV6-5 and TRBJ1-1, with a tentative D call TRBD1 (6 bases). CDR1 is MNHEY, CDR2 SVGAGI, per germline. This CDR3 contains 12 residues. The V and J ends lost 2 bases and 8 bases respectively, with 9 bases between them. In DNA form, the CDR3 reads TGTGCCAGCAGTTACCCCCAGGGGGAAGCTTTCTTT. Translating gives CASSYPQGEAFF.

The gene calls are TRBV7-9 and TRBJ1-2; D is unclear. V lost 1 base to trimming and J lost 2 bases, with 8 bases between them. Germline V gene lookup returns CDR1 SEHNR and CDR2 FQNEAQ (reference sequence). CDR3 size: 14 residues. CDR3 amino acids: CASSLGPGNYGYTF. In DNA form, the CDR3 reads TGTGCCAGCAGCTTAGGACCAGGCAACTATGGCTACACCTTC.

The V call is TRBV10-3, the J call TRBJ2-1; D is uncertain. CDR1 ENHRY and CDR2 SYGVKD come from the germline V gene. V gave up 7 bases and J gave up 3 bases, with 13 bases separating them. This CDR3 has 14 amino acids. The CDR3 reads CAIIPSPIYNEQFF. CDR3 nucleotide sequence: TGTGCCATCATCCCCAGCCCTATCTACAATGAGCAGTTCTTC.

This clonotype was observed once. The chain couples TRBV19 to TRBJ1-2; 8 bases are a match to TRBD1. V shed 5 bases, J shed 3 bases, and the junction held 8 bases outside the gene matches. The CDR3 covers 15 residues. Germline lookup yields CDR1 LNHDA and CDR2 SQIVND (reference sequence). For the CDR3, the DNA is TGTGCCAGTAGTTCGTTGACAGGGGCGGACTATGGCTACACCTTC. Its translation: CASSSLTGADYGYTF.

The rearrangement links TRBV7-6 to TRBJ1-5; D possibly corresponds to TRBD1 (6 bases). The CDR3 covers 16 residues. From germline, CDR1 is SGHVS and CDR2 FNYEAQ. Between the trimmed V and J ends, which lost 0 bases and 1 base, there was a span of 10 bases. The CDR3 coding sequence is TGTGCCAGCAGCTTAGCAACAGGGCTAAGCAATCAGCCCCAGCATTTT. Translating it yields CASSLATGLSNQPQHF.

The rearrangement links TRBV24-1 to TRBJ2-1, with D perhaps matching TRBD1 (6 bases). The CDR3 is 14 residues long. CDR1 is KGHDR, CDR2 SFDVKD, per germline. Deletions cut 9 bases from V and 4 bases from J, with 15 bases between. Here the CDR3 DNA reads TGTGCCACCCCCGACGGACAGTTATACAATGAGCAGTTCTTC. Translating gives CATPDGQLYNEQFF.

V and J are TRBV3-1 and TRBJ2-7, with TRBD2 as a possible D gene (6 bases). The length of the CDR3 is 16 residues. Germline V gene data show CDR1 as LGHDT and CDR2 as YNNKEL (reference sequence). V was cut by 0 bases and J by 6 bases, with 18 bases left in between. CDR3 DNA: TGTGCCAGCAGCCAAGATCTGGCGGGGCTGGGGAGCGAGCAGTACTTC. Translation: CASSQDLAGLGSEQYF.

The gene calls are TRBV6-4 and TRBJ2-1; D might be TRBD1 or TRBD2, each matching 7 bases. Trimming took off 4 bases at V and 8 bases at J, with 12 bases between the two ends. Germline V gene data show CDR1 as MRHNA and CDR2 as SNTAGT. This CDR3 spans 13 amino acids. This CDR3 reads CASSGAGGDEQFF. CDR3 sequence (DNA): TGTGCCAGCAGTGGGGCAGGGGGGGATGAGCAGTTCTTC.

CDR3: CASSPGTTSEQFF. CDR3 DNA sequence: TGTGCCAGCAGCCCCGGGACTACTTCTGAGCAGTTCTTC. The V and J genes are TRBV7-8 and TRBJ2-1; 7 bases are a match to TRBD2. Germline-derived CDR1 and CDR2 are SGHVS and FQNEAQ. V lost 5 bases to trimming and J lost 9 bases; unmatched junction nucleotides: 7. The CDR3 sequence is 13 residues long.

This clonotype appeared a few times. CDR3 coding DNA: TGTGCCAGCAGCTTAGTACAGGGGCCCTACGAGCAGTACTTC. Its translation: CASSLVQGPYEQYF. The chain links TRBV7-8 to TRBJ2-7; 7 bases match TRBD1. Germline V gene lookup returns CDR1 SGHVS and CDR2 FQNEAQ. V lost 1 base, J lost 2 bases, and 2 bases stayed unmatched. The CDR3 has 14 residues. Drawing the rest from reference TRBV7-8 and TRBJ2-7, the complete variable domain is GAGVSQSPRYKVAKRGQDVALRCDPISGHVSLFWYQQALGQGPEFLTYFQNEAQLDKSGLPSDRFFAERPEGSVSTLKIQRTQQEDSAVYLCASSLVQGPYEQYFGPGTRLTVT.

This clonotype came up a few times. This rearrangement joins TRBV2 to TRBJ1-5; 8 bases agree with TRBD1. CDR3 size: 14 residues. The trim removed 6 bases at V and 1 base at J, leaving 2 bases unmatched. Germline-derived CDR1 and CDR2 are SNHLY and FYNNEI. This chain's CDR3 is CASRQGESNQPQHF. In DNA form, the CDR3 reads TGTGCCAGCAGACAGGGGGAGAGCAATCAGCCCCAGCATTTT.

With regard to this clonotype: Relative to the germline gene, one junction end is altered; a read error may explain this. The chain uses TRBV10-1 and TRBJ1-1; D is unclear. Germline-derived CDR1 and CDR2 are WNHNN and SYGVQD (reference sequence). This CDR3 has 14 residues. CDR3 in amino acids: CASSAGVPRTEALF. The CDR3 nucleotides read TGCGCCAGCAGCGCCGGTGTACCTCGCACTGAAGCTCTCTTT.

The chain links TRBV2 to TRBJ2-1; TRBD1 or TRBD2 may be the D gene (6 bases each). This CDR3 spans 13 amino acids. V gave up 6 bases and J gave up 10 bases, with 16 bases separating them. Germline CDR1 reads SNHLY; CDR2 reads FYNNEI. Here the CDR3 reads CASRGGLLSEQFF. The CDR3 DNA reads TGTGCCAGCAGGGGGGGCCTCCTTTCGGAGCAGTTCTTC.

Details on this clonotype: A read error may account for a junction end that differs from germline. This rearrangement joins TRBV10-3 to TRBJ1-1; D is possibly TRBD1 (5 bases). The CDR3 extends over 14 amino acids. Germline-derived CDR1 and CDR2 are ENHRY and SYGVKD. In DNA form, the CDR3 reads TGTGCCAGCAGTAGTGGCGGGGGAACCACTGAAGCTTTCTTT. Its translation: CASSSGGGTTEAFF.